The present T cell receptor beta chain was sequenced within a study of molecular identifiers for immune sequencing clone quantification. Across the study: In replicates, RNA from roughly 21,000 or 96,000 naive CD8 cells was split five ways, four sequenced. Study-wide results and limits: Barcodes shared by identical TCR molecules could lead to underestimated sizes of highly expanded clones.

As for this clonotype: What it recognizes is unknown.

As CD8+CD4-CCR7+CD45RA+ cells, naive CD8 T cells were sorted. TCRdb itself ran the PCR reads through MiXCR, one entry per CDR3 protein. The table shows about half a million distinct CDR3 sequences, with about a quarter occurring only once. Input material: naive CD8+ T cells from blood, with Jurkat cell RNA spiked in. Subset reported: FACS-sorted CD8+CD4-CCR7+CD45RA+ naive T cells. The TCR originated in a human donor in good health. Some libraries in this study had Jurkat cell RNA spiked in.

The CDR3 DNA reads TGTGCCAGCAGCCAAGACGTGAATGAGCAGTACTTC. Translating it yields CASSQDVNEQYF. V gene TRBV14 combines with J gene TRBJ2-7; D is unclear. The CDR3 loop spans 12 amino acids. Germline lookup yields CDR1 SGHDN and CDR2 FVKESK. With 0 bases removed from V and 7 bases from J, the gap between germline ends came to 7 bases.